Each of the 23 T cell receptor beta chains below was sequenced from the same sample in a study of T cells in Graves' hyperthyroidism and ophthalmopathy (dated by TCRdb to between 2018 and 2020). The library was made by multiplex PCR. Sequenced using an Illumina HiSeq 2000. TCR beta CDR3 regions were amplified from RNA transcripts. For the first round of RT-PCR on the TCR CDR3, the HTBI primer set was used together with the Qiagen OneStep RT-PCR kit. Using fastp at Q25 and MiXCR, TCRdb reprocessed the public reads and kept productive beta chains. Entries that share a CDR3 protein sequence are merged under the most common genes and DNA. Across this sample there are approximately 380,000 distinct CDR3 sequences, with approximately 19% seen only once. Jointly, the top ten make up about 4% of the sample. Sequencing was done on a sample of blood. These receptors were obtained from a woman under 30 with Graves' hyperthyroidism.

This clonotype was counted ten times or more. The CDR3 here is CAWSVARGSSGANVLTF. The DNA of the CDR3 is TGTGCCTGGAGTGTGGCGCGGGGGAGCTCTGGGGCCAACGTCCTGACTTTC. The chain joins TRBV30 to TRBJ2-6, with 7 bases aligning to TRBD2. With V trimmed by 0 bases and J by 0 bases, 5 bases remained unmatched. The CDR3 is 17 amino acids. CDR1 GTSNPN and CDR2 SVGIG come from the germline V gene (reference sequence).

This clonotype was observed many times. The gene calls are TRBV27 and TRBJ1-1; D is unclear. This CDR3 is 16 amino acids long. The V gene's germline CDR1 is MNHEY and CDR2 SMNVEV (reference sequence). V was trimmed by 0 bases and J by 3 bases, leaving 14 bases between them. The CDR3 sequence is CASSLSEHPKDTEAFF. DNA of the CDR3: TGTGCCAGCAGTTTATCAGAACATCCCAAGGACACTGAAGCTTTCTTT.

This clonotype was seen many times. The J gene is TRBJ2-7, the V gene TRBV20-1; D ambiguous. V was cut by 5 bases and J by 2 bases, with 19 bases left in between. In germline, CDR1 is DFQATT, CDR2 SNEGSKA (reference sequence). This CDR3 is built from 15 residues. This CDR3 reads CSASLLRLRPYEQYF. The DNA of the CDR3 is TGCAGTGCTTCCTTATTGAGACTGAGGCCCTACGAGCAGTACTTC.

This clonotype has a count of ten or more. This chain uses TRBV5-5 with TRBJ1-5; D might be TRBD1 (6 bases). Germline V CDR1 and CDR2: SGHKS, YYEKEE (reference sequence). V shed 0 bases and J shed 5 bases, with 12 bases lying between them. This CDR3 comprises 15 residues. CDR3 in amino acids: CASSLVWDIYQPQHF. CDR3 nucleotide sequence: TGTGCCAGCAGCTTGGTGTGGGACATCTATCAGCCCCAGCATTTT. Together with reference TRBV5-5 and TRBJ1-5, the CDR3 gives the full variable domain: DAGVTQSPTHLIKTRGQQVTLRCSPISGHKSVSWYQQVLGQGPQFIFQYYEKEERGRGNFPDRFSARQFPNYSSELNVNALLLGDSALYLCASSLVWDIYQPQHFGDGTRLSIL.

This clonotype was recorded at least ten times. V gene TRBV6-5 combines with J gene TRBJ2-5; possible D gene TRBD2, 6 bases. V dropped 9 bases and J dropped 5 bases, with 22 bases sitting between them. The CDR3 has 15 residues. Germline V lookup: CDR1 MNHEY, CDR2 SVGAGI. CDR3 in DNA: TGTGCCAGTCATCGTGATGGGAATAGCGGCGAGACCCAGTACTTC. Translating gives CASHRDGNSGETQYF.

The V and J genes are TRBV6-1 and TRBJ2-7, with 8 bases identical to TRBD1. J was trimmed by 2 bases and V by 3 bases; bases with no gene match: 6. The CDR3 has 15 residues. The germline V gene encodes CDR1 MNHNS and CDR2 SASEGT. The CDR3 DNA sequence: TGTGCCAGCAGTGAGCCGGGACAGGTAACCTACGAGCAGTACTTC. Its protein product is CASSEPGQVTYEQYF.

This clonotype was seen many times. V gene TRBV24-1 combines with J gene TRBJ2-7; D might be TRBD1 (5 bases). The length of the CDR3 is 15 residues. The V gene lost 4 bases and the J gene lost 4 bases, with 16 bases spanning the gap. Germline CDR1 and CDR2: KGHDR and SFDVKD. In DNA form, the CDR3 reads TGTGCCACCAGTGACCCTGCGGAAGGGGTATACGAGCAGTACTTC. Its protein is CATSDPAEGVYEQYF.

Worth noting for this clonotype: This may stem from a read error, because a much larger clone lies one nucleotide away. The V call is TRBV7-2, the J call TRBJ1-1, with a tentative D call TRBD1 (6 bases). This CDR3 has 12 residues. Germline V CDR1 and CDR2: SGHTA, FQGNSA. The CDR3 nucleotides are TGTGCCAGCAGCTTGGACAGATCTGAAGCTTGCTTT. Translation: CASSLDRSEACF.

This clonotype was observed many times. The chain is built from TRBV24-1 and TRBJ2-5; D is ambiguous. Trimming took off 1 base at V and 1 base at J, with 6 bases between the two ends. Germline assignment: CDR1 KGHDR and CDR2 SFDVKD. CDR3 length: 14 residues. The CDR3 DNA reads TGTGCCACCAGTGATTTAAGAAGCCAAGAGACCCAGTACTTC. It specifies CATSDLRSQETQYF.

In its sample, this clonotype was seen many times. The rearrangement uses TRBV5-5 and TRBJ1-3, with TRBD1 matching 7 bases. Germline V lookup: CDR1 SGHKS, CDR2 YYEKEE (reference sequence). Unmatched junction bases numbered 10, after V lost 4 bases and J lost 3 bases. The CDR3 spans 16 residues. The CDR3: CASSLERGQGGNTIYF. DNA for the CDR3: TGTGCCAGCAGCCTGGAGAGGGGGCAAGGTGGAAACACCATATATTTT.

This clonotype was observed many times. The chain uses TRBV6-1 and TRBJ2-4, with D tentatively TRBD1 or TRBD2 (5 bases each). V was clipped by 6 bases and J by 8 bases, with 20 bases between them. Germline V gene data show CDR1 as MNHNS and CDR2 as SASEGT. The CDR3 covers 15 residues. CDR3: CASSSRGPEGDIQYF. The CDR3 nucleotides are TGTGCCAGCAGCAGCCGGGGCCCTGAAGGGGACATTCAGTACTTC.

J is TRBJ2-7 and V is TRBV12-3 or TRBV12-4; 8 bases align to TRBD1. The J segment lost 5 bases and the V segment lost 1 base, leaving 4 bases of the junction unmatched. There are 14 residues in the CDR3. The DNA of the CDR3 is TGTGCCAGCAGTTTAGGACAGGGGCACCACGAGCAGTACTTC. Residues: CASSLGQGHHEQYF.

This clonotype was detected ten times or more. The chain joins TRBV12-3 or TRBV12-4 to TRBJ2-2; D is possibly TRBD1 (6 bases). Trimming removed 6 bases at V and 6 bases at J, with 14 bases between. The CDR3 loop spans 14 amino acids. CDR3 in amino acids: CASRPRGQAGELFF. CDR3 nucleotide sequence: TGTGCCAGCAGACCCAGGGGTCAGGCCGGGGAGCTGTTTTTT.

This clonotype came up many times. V usage is TRBV20-1 and J usage is TRBJ1-6, with D unclear. The germline V gene has CDR1 DFQATT and CDR2 SNEGSKA (reference sequence). V dropped 5 bases and J dropped 7 bases, with 9 bases sitting between them. This CDR3 is built from 12 residues. The CDR3 DNA sequence: TGCAGTGCTTTCCGGGCAAATTCACCCCTCCACTTT. Amino acid sequence: CSAFRANSPLHF.

This clonotype showed up many times. The chain employs TRBV28 and TRBJ1-1; the D is unclear. Trimming removed 4 bases at V and 0 bases at J, with 18 bases between. CDR1 MDHEN and CDR2 SYDVKM come from the germline V gene. CDR3 length: 17 residues. The CDR3 region has the DNA TGTGCCAGCAGTTCACGCCGGGCCGGGATAATGAACACTGAAGCTTTCTTT. It encodes CASSSRRAGIMNTEAFF.

This clonotype was counted at least ten times. The chain employs TRBV6-5 and TRBJ2-5; D call uncertain. Trimming left V 2 bases short and J 7 bases short, with 20 bases between. Germline V gene lookup returns CDR1 MNHEY and CDR2 SVGAGI. There are 16 residues in the CDR3. This CDR3 is CASSYPSTFSPGTQYF. The CDR3 region has the DNA TGTGCCAGCAGTTACCCTTCGACTTTTTCTCCGGGGACCCAGTACTTC.

The V call is TRBV3-1, the J call TRBJ2-7; D gene ambiguous. CDR1 is LGHDT, CDR2 YNNKEL, per germline (reference sequence). The V gene lost 1 base and the J gene lost 1 base, with 14 bases spanning the gap. The CDR3 is 16 residues long. This CDR3 is CASSQGMDRESYEQYF. The CDR3 coding sequence is TGTGCCAGCAGCCAAGGGATGGACCGCGAGTCCTACGAGCAGTACTTC.

This clonotype was picked up a small number of times. The rearrangement links TRBV28 to TRBJ1-1, with D perhaps TRBD1 (5 bases). CDR3 length equals 13 residues. The V and J ends lost 8 bases and 0 bases respectively, with 10 bases between them. Per germline, CDR1 MDHEN and CDR2 SYDVKM. The CDR3 protein is CASVRTLNTEAFF. DNA of the CDR3: TGTGCCAGCGTACGGACACTGAACACTGAAGCTTTCTTT.

This clonotype was counted ten times or more. CDR3 protein: CASSYDVAGTNYGYTF. The CDR3 DNA is TGTGCCAGCAGTTACGACGTGGCAGGGACTAACTATGGCTACACCTTC. The chain combines TRBV12-3 or TRBV12-4 with TRBJ1-2, with D maybe TRBD1 (5 bases). This CDR3 is 16 amino acids long. V dropped 4 bases and J dropped 0 bases, with 15 bases sitting between them.

There are many counts of this clonotype. The gene calls are TRBV29-1 and TRBJ2-5; 12 bases match TRBD2. Germline CDR1 SQVTM, CDR2 ANQGSEA. The CDR3 is made up of 15 amino acids. J gave up 5 bases and V 4 bases, and 8 bases lay outside the gene matches. The CDR3 here is CSVVPSGGGFETQYF. The CDR3 bases are TGCAGCGTTGTCCCTAGCGGGGGGGGGTTCGAGACCCAGTACTTC.

This clonotype has a count of ten or more. The CDR3 protein is CASSQDADRSNQPQHF. CDR3 nucleotides: TGCGCCAGCAGCCAAGACGCGGACAGAAGCAATCAGCCCCAGCATTTT. The rearrangement joins TRBV4-1 to TRBJ1-5; a weak D match, TRBD1 (6 bases). This CDR3 is 16 amino acids long. V was pared by 0 bases and J by 1 base, with 10 bases between. Germline CDR1 is MGHRA and CDR2 is YSYEKL.

This clonotype was observed at least ten times. In DNA, the CDR3 is TGTGCCAGCAGTCGACAGGGGGAAAACTATGGCTACACCTTC. The encoded protein is CASSRQGENYGYTF. This sequence joins TRBV12-3 or TRBV12-4 and TRBJ1-2; the match to TRBD1 covers 9 bases. The CDR3 covers 14 residues. V lost 5 bases and J lost 2; bases outside the gene matches: 3.

The rearrangement uses TRBV6-2 or TRBV6-3 and TRBJ1-1; D uncertain. The CDR3 contains 15 residues. CDR1 and CDR2 from the germline V gene are MNHEY and SVGEGT. Trimming cost V 0 bases and J 3 bases, with 11 bases left between them. CDR3 DNA sequence: TGTGCCAGCAGTTACTCGAATGGGGTCGACACTGAAGCTTTCTTT. This codes for CASSYSNGVDTEAFF.